The entry below gives a single TCR beta chain sequence along with its context. The target antigen is unknown. CDR1 is LNHNV, CDR2 YYDKDF, per germline (reference sequence). Trimming removed 0 bases at V and 6 bases at J, with 15 bases between. The CDR3 is 15 amino acids. The data are from a study of human T cells and chemical hapten exposure. About the research overall: Throughout a study of roughly 25 weeks, patients underwent weekly scalp administration of diphenylcyclopropenone doses.

Time point here: patch test 3, about 24 weeks after DPC sensitization. Described treatment: therapeutic diphenylcyclopropenone sensitization with weekly scalp DPC. Unique molecular identifiers were attached to individual cDNA molecules during library preparation. TCRdb itself ran the RACE reads through MiXCR, one entry per CDR3 protein. The repertoire holds under 200,000 distinct CDR3 sequences, with around 30% as singletons. Overall study results and limits: Once DPC sensitization occurred, TCRs above 1 in 1000 frequency showed no change.

This receptor was obtained from a woman younger than 30 with alopecia areata. Some clones in this sample may be carry-over from other donors' samples. J is TRBJ2-7 and V is TRBV15, with TRBD1 as a possible D gene (6 bases). The sequences come from whole blood, collected in connection with sensitization to the hapten diphenylcyclopropenone (DPC). The CDR3 region has the DNA TGTGCCACCAGCAGAGATAGTCCAGGGGTATTCGAGCAGTACTTC. Protein: CATSRDSPGVFEQYF.